This paragraph covers one TCR beta chain sequence. Its target is unknown. This sample stems from a study of post-analysis software for immune sequencing data. At the level of the study: The study covered relapsing-remitting, secondary progressive and progressive-relapsing courses of multiple sclerosis. The study, taken as a whole, reports: About five TRBV segments were more frequent in patients than controls; TRBV5-6, TRBV5-1 and TRBV20-1 belonged to this group.

Unique molecular identifiers were carried by the TCR beta cDNA libraries. TCRdb re-called the PCR reads through MiXCR, storing one row per CDR3 protein. Here the sample spans hundreds of thousands of distinct CDR3 sequences, around 27% being singletons. Looked up from germline, CDR1 is SGHTA and CDR2 is FQGNSA. The CDR3 runs to 12 residues. V was clipped by 3 bases and J by 9 bases, with 10 bases between them. V and J are TRBV7-2 and TRBJ2-3; D remains unclear. Sequenced material: blood. This sequence was found in a girl aged 10 to 17 with multiple sclerosis. As DNA, the CDR3 is TGTGCCAGCAGCTTGTACCACGGCACGCAGTATTTT. This encodes CASSLYHGTQYF.